This T cell receptor beta chain was captured in a study of immune characteristics of hereditary and idiopathic chronic pancreatitis. With respect to the entire study: Local pancreatic immune cells and TCRbeta repertoires were profiled in hereditary and idiopathic chronic pancreatitis and were compared with control organ donor pancreases. TCRbeta sequencing was performed on roughly five control pancreases, seven or eight hereditary chronic pancreatitis pancreases and roughly 6 idiopathic chronic pancreatitis pancreases. The gDNA-based approach was chosen because it involved minimal in vitro experimental manipulation of pancreas-infiltrating T cells. The investigation overall reported the following: Both chronic pancreatitis groups showed significantly increased TCRbeta repertoire diversity and reduced clonality versus controls. Chronic pancreatitis caused by alcohol use was excluded from the study.

Control pancreas tissue was obtained from deceased organ donors without known pancreatic disease and went through the same islet isolation procedure as patient tissue. Genomic DNA was extracted directly from bulk pancreas tissue, without T cell sorting, for TCRbeta sequencing. Pancreas tissues were collected consecutively from patients and organ donors at two US centers. There are a few counts of this clone. Its specific antigen is unknown. Within one base of it there is no much larger clone, and no base qualities were kept. The library was produced with the immunoSEQ multiplex PCR assay. The TCRbeta CDR3 region and adjacent sequences were amplified and sequenced from pancreatic genomic DNA. The published analysis was carried out like this. Productive clonality and productive rearrangement counts were measured along with repertoire diversity, which was expressed as a mean normalized Shannon-Wiener index. Control and chronic pancreatitis repertoire metrics were compared by means of the nonparametric Mann-Whitney U test. A clonotype counted as shared when its CDR3beta sequence had identical amino acid composition and length across subjects. This immuneACCESS table, as held by TCRdb, lists in-frame sequences with V and J called but not all clones. Of the missing ones, under half trace to an unresolved V gene in checked studies; the others have no known cause. V, J and clone size were drawn from that table, and D and trimming were deduced from the DNA. The sample has roughly 400 clones on record, about 65% of them singletons. The top ten clones comprise about 46% of the sample.

This TCR was recovered from a human donor who was a deceased organ donor serving as a healthy control. The source material was pancreas tissue.

The CDR3 corresponds to CASSPTGVYGYTF. In nucleotides, the sequence is TGCGCCAGCAGTCCTACAGGGGTCTATGGCTACACCTTC. The chain is made from TRBV10-1 and TRBJ1-2; the central 7 bases match TRBD1. From the cysteine up to the phenylalanine, the CDR3 has a length of 13 residues. Only the CDR3 DNA is retained, 39 bases long and in frame from the first base. Trimming leaves V shorter by 5 bases and J shorter by 4 bases, with the junction holding 4 bases beyond the gene matches. The germline V gene (reference sequence) provides CDR1 WNHNN and CDR2 SYGVQD.